The clone carrying this T cell receptor beta chain was counted only a few times. The antigen is undetermined. Germline lookup yields CDR1 MDHEN and CDR2 SYDVKM. This CDR3 spans 11 amino acids. Between the trimmed V and J ends, which lost 2 bases and 6 bases, there was a span of 2 bases. Time point reported: patch test 1, 2 weeks after DPC sensitization. The treatment here: therapeutic diphenylcyclopropenone sensitization with weekly scalp DPC. Under the authors' procedure: A per-sample median of around 100,000 TCRs was observed, with a range of roughly 20,000 to 690,600. Via MiXCR, TCRdb re-called the RACE reads, giving one row per CDR3 protein. These V and J calls rely on TCRdb rather than the paper's analysis. The sample has approximately 80,000 distinct CDR3 sequences; approximately 12% are singletons. The data originate from a study of human T cells and chemical hapten exposure. Study findings and constraints: Expanded TCRs clustered into significantly more large CDR3 similarity groups than controls, the analysis revealed.

Sample: whole blood, taken in connection with sensitization to the hapten diphenylcyclopropenone (DPC). The clonotype comes from a woman in her 50s with alopecia areata. Some clones in this sample may be carry-over from other donors' samples. The chain uses TRBV28 and TRBJ2-4; D remains unclear. In DNA form, the CDR3 reads TGTGCCAGCAGTTTACGAAACATTCAGTACTTC. This translates into CASSLRNIQYF. The entire variable domain, with the rest obtained from reference TRBV28 and TRBJ2-4, is as follows: DVKVTQSSRYLVKRTGEKVFLECVQDMDHENMFWYRQDPGLGLRLIYFSYDVKMKEKGDIPEGYSVSREKKERFSLILESASTNQTSMYLCASSLRNIQYFGAGTRLSVL.